Below, 13 T cell receptor beta chains from the same sample are listed, as sequenced in a study of OX40 agonist ivuxolimab in advanced cancers. The assay was immunoSEQ multiplex PCR, and TCRdb's table has in-frame clones only and misses some. Of approximately 47,000 clones in the sample, around 80% are singletons; the top ten hold around 7%. The sequencing here drew on CD4+ or CD8+ T cells sorted from blood, taken in a trial of the OX40 agonist ivuxolimab. The source of these receptors is an adult with an advanced solid tumor such as melanoma, head and neck, liver or kidney cancer.

This CDR3 is CASSEARSRETQYF. For the CDR3, the DNA is TGTGCCAGCAGCGAAGCCCGGAGTCGGGAGACCCAGTACTTC. The chain combines TRBV5-4 with TRBJ2-5, with D hard to call. V shed 4 bases and J shed 5 bases, with 15 bases lying between them. CDR1 SGHNT and CDR2 YYREEE come from the germline V gene (reference sequence). The CDR3 spans 14 residues.

This clone was counted a few times. Here the CDR3 reads CASGQMGVNYGYTF. For the CDR3, the DNA is TGTGCTAGTGGCCAAATGGGGGTTAACTATGGCTACACCTTC. The chain joins TRBV12-5 to TRBJ1-2, with a tentative D call TRBD1 (5 bases). Germline V gene sequence: CDR1 LGHNT, CDR2 FRNRAP. The CDR3 has 14 residues. V was pared by 6 bases and J by 1 base, with 12 bases between.

The chain has TRBV10-3 and TRBJ2-7; 8 bases line up with TRBD1. The CDR3 sequence is 15 residues long. CDR1 is ENHRY and CDR2 is SYGVKD in the germline V gene. J lost 6 bases, V lost 2 bases, and 9 bases had no gene match. CDR3 coding DNA: TGTGCCATCAGTGAGAATCAGAGACAGGGGACCGAGCAGTACTTC. This translates into CAISENQRQGTEQYF.

This clone was counted once. The chain links TRBV5-4 to TRBJ2-1; 11 bases line up with TRBD2. V dropped 2 bases and J dropped 7; count of bases not matched to a gene: 8. Germline assignment: CDR1 SGHNT and CDR2 YYREEE (reference sequence). There are 16 residues in the CDR3. The CDR3 coding sequence is TGTGCCAGCAGCTTCGGGCTAGCGGGAGGCGGGAATGAGCAGTTCTTC. Translation: CASSFGLAGGGNEQFF.

This sequence joins TRBV9 and TRBJ2-1, with 7 bases identical to TRBD2. The CDR3 length is 14 residues. Germline loops: CDR1 SGDLS, CDR2 YYNGEE. V was clipped by 3 bases and J by 4 bases; unmatched bases: 4. This CDR3 is CASSARGEYNEQFF. The CDR3, as DNA: TGTGCCAGCAGCGCTCGGGGGGAATACAATGAGCAGTTCTTC.

This chain connects TRBV18 to TRBJ2-5; D gene uncertain. This CDR3 is 12 amino acids long. V gave up 1 base and J gave up 2 bases, with 2 bases separating them. Germline V gene data show CDR1 as KGHSH and CDR2 as LQKENI. DNA for the CDR3: TGTGCCAGCTCACCACGGCAAGAGACCCAGTACTTC. Amino acid sequence: CASSPRQETQYF.

The J gene is TRBJ2-3, the V gene TRBV6-6; D possibly corresponds to TRBD2 (6 bases). In germline, CDR1 is MNHNY, CDR2 SVGAGI (reference sequence). With 8 bases removed from V and 6 bases from J, the gap between germline ends came to 9 bases. The CDR3 sequence is 11 residues long. CDR3: CASGGSDTQYF. The CDR3 DNA follows: TGTGCCAGCGGGGGGTCCGATACGCAGTATTTT.

This clone was found a few times. This chain joins TRBV5-4 and TRBJ1-1, with D uncertain. Trimming removed 0 bases at V and 1 base at J, with 10 bases between. The CDR3 has 15 amino acids. Germline-derived CDR1 and CDR2 are SGHNT and YYREEE (reference sequence). The CDR3 loop reads CASSLDSGWNTEAFF. In DNA form, the CDR3 reads TGTGCCAGCAGCTTGGATTCGGGGTGGAACACTGAAGCTTTCTTT.

This clone was seen a few times. The V and J genes are TRBV6-1 and TRBJ1-1; the D is unclear. Trimming removed 8 bases from V and 1 base from J, with 14 bases in between. Per germline, CDR1 MNHNS and CDR2 SASEGT. The CDR3 covers 14 residues. This CDR3 is CASGWFTENTEAFF. CDR3 in DNA: TGTGCCAGCGGGTGGTTTACTGAGAACACTGAAGCTTTCTTT.

The chain joins TRBV9 to TRBJ2-1; possibly TRBD1 for D (5 bases). This CDR3 is 14 amino acids long. Between the trimmed V and J ends, which lost 0 bases and 9 bases, there was a span of 13 bases. The germline CDR1 and CDR2 sequences are SGDLS and YYNGEE. The CDR3: CASSVATRGGEQFF. CDR3 in DNA: TGTGCCAGCAGCGTAGCTACAAGGGGCGGTGAGCAGTTCTTC.

The chain is built from TRBV7-6 and TRBJ1-1; 9 bases fit TRBD1. CDR3 length: 17 residues. Looked up from germline, CDR1 is SGHVS and CDR2 is FNYEAQ. The V gene end was trimmed by 5 bases and the J gene end by 5 bases; junction bases not matched to a gene: 15. The CDR3 DNA sequence: TGTGCCAGCAGCCCTAGGGTGGGTGTGACAGGGGGGACTGAAGCTTTCTTT. Its protein is CASSPRVGVTGGTEAFF.

This rearrangement joins TRBV14 to TRBJ2-4, with D perhaps given as TRBD1 or TRBD2 (6 bases each). CDR1 is SGHDN, CDR2 FVKESK, per germline. The V gene lost 4 bases and the J gene lost 7 bases, with 14 bases spanning the gap. The CDR3 spans 14 residues. The CDR3 loop reads CASSRAQGGNIQYF. CDR3 in DNA: TGTGCCAGCAGCCGGGCACAGGGAGGCAACATTCAGTACTTC.

This clone appeared a single time. The V gene is TRBV11-3, the J gene TRBJ1-1, with no clear D. The CDR3 is made up of 14 amino acids. Germline V gene lookup returns CDR1 SGHNT and CDR2 YENEEA. The V gene lost 1 base and the J gene lost 0 bases, with 6 bases spanning the gap. In DNA, the CDR3 is TGTGCCAGCAGCTTAGGAGGGTTGAACACTGAAGCTTTCTTT. Translated: CASSLGGLNTEAFF.